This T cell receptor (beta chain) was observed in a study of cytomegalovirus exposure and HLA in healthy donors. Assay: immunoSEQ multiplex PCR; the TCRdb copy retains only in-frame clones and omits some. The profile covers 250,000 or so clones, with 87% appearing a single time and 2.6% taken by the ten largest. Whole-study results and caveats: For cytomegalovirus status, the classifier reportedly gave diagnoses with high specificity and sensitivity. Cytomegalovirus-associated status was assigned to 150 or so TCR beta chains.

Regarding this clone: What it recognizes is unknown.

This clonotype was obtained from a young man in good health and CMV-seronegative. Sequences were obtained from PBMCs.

The CDR3 sequence is CASLGTGDYEQYF. CDR3 nucleotide sequence: TGTGCCAGCCTCGGGACAGGGGACTACGAGCAGTACTTC. V gene TRBV6-1 combines with J gene TRBJ2-7; 10 bases are shared with TRBD1. The ends lost 8 bases at V and 3 bases at J; junction bases unmatched: 4. This CDR3 has 13 amino acids. Germline CDR1 MNHNS, CDR2 SASEGT.